These T cell receptor beta chains were read from a single sample in a study of Graves' ophthalmopathy and Graves' hyperthyroidism. TCRdb reprocessed the multiplex PCR reads via MiXCR and lists one record per CDR3 protein. Of more than 550,000 distinct CDR3 sequences listed, 35% to 50% are singletons. Sequencing used peripheral blood. These receptors all come from an adult man with Graves' ophthalmopathy. The CDR3 runs from the conserved cysteine through the conserved F or W.

V gene: TRBV4-1
CDR3 length: 14
J gene: TRBJ2-7
CDR3 protein: CASSLQRRDYEQYF

V gene: TRBV6-6
CDR3 length: 13
J gene: TRBJ1-2
CDR3 protein: CASSKGGHYGYTF

V gene: TRBV11-3
CDR3 length: 13
J gene: TRBJ1-1
CDR3 protein: CASSWQGDTEAFF

V gene: TRBV11-2
CDR3 length: 17
J gene: TRBJ1-2
CDR3 protein: CASSLQGTPMINYGYTF

V gene: TRBV29-1
CDR3 length: 13
J gene: TRBJ2-7
CDR3 protein: CSVEGTGVGEQYF

V gene: TRBV29-1
CDR3 length: 11
J gene: TRBJ2-7
CDR3 protein: CSVEGGSEQYF

V gene: TRBV10-3
CDR3 length: 16
J gene: TRBJ1-5
CDR3 protein: CAISESKGTPNQPQHF

V gene: TRBV2
CDR3 length: 12
J gene: TRBJ2-2
CDR3 protein: CASRPGSGELFF

V gene: TRBV24-1
CDR3 length: 17
J gene: TRBJ2-1
CDR3 protein: CATSDFAAGLQYNEQFF

V gene: TRBV7-6
CDR3 length: 16
J gene: TRBJ1-1
CDR3 protein: CASSLADIWGNTEAFF

V gene: TRBV29-1
CDR3 length: 14
J gene: TRBJ2-5
CDR3 protein: CSLSPGTTGATQYF

V gene: TRBV29-1
CDR3 length: 15
J gene: TRBJ2-6
CDR3 protein: CSVVTGRSGANVLTF

V gene: TRBV15
CDR3 length: 14
J gene: TRBJ2-7
CDR3 protein: CATSSSGGGYEQYF

V gene: TRBV7-3
CDR3 length: 13
J gene: TRBJ1-1
CDR3 protein: CASSEVGDTEAFF

V gene: TRBV2
CDR3 length: 13
J gene: TRBJ1-2
CDR3 protein: CASSAGQGYGYTF

V gene: TRBV12-3/TRBV12-4
CDR3 length: 13
J gene: TRBJ1-3
CDR3 protein: CASRPQNGNTIYF

V gene: TRBV7-9
CDR3 length: 15
J gene: TRBJ2-3
CDR3 protein: CASSLSYGVGTTQYF

V gene: TRBV24-1
CDR3 length: 15
J gene: TRBJ1-1
CDR3 protein: CATSPRGARNTEAFF

V gene: TRBV5-4
CDR3 length: 15
J gene: TRBJ2-7
CDR3 protein: CASSLDTGTGLQQYF

V gene: TRBV2
CDR3 length: 15
J gene: TRBJ2-7
CDR3 protein: CASNSPGILPYEQYF

V gene: TRBV4-2
CDR3 length: 15
J gene: TRBJ1-4
CDR3 protein: CASSLSGTGNEKLFF

V gene: TRBV7-9
CDR3 length: 12
J gene: TRBJ1-2
CDR3 protein: CASSLDIGGYTF

V gene: TRBV9
CDR3 length: 15
J gene: TRBJ2-7
CDR3 protein: CASSQAGTGLYEQYF

V gene: TRBV7-9
CDR3 length: 13
J gene: TRBJ2-5
CDR3 protein: CASSSNTGETQYF

V gene: TRBV5-1
CDR3 length: 18
J gene: TRBJ1-1
CDR3 protein: CASSSQDGGGGLNTEAFF

V gene: TRBV10-3
CDR3 length: 12
J gene: TRBJ1-4
CDR3 protein: CAWSLLNEKLFF

V gene: TRBV10-3
CDR3 length: 15
J gene: TRBJ2-2
CDR3 protein: CAIGPQGGATGELFF

V gene: TRBV19
CDR3 length: 14
J gene: TRBJ1-5
CDR3 protein: CASAGQGDRWSQHF

V gene: TRBV5-1
CDR3 length: 14
J gene: TRBJ2-7
CDR3 protein: CASSTVMEAAEQYF

V gene: TRBV6-6
CDR3 length: 12
J gene: TRBJ1-6
CDR3 protein: CASSQNESPLHF

V gene: TRBV19
CDR3 length: 12
J gene: TRBJ1-1
CDR3 protein: CASSTSGSEAFF

V gene: TRBV6-6
CDR3 length: 15
J gene: TRBJ2-7
CDR3 protein: CASRRGQGISYEQYF

V gene: TRBV7-9
CDR3 length: 18
J gene: TRBJ1-1
CDR3 protein: CASSLDWTRDRGNTEAFF

V gene: TRBV6-6
CDR3 length: 17
J gene: TRBJ2-7
CDR3 protein: CASSYSPRLAGVYEQYF

V gene: TRBV12-3/TRBV12-4
CDR3 length: 13
J gene: TRBJ2-5
CDR3 protein: CASSTGAWETQYF

V gene: TRBV15
CDR3 length: 20
J gene: TRBJ1-2
CDR3 protein: CATSREYGIGGTGEDYGYTF

V gene: TRBV5-8
CDR3 length: 16
J gene: TRBJ1-3
CDR3 protein: CASSDRDIYSGNTIYF

V gene: TRBV24-1
CDR3 length: 15
J gene: TRBJ2-7
CDR3 protein: CATSVGSGRIYEQYF

V gene: TRBV7-8
CDR3 length: 17
J gene: TRBJ1-6
CDR3 protein: CASSPQPSRGWKSPLHF

V gene: TRBV7-9
CDR3 length: 17
J gene: TRBJ2-5
CDR3 protein: CASSPSGLAGGGAGQYF

V gene: TRBV2
CDR3 length: 15
J gene: TRBJ2-7
CDR3 protein: CASSARGGSWYEQYF

V gene: TRBV6-2/TRBV6-3
CDR3 length: 13
J gene: TRBJ2-5
CDR3 protein: CASAPGGWETQYF

V gene: TRBV9
CDR3 length: 16
J gene: TRBJ2-7
CDR3 protein: CASSGTGGGTSYEQYF

V gene: TRBV2
CDR3 length: 13
J gene: TRBJ2-7
CDR3 protein: CASRADRPYEQYF

V gene: TRBV29-1
CDR3 length: 10
J gene: TRBJ1-1
CDR3 protein: CSVVEDDAFF

V gene: TRBV24-1
CDR3 length: 16
J gene: TRBJ2-2
CDR3 protein: CATSGSGTYNTGELFF

V gene: TRBV6-1
CDR3 length: 14
J gene: TRBJ1-5
CDR3 protein: CASSKTGAGQPQHF

V gene: TRBV7-8
CDR3 length: 14
J gene: TRBJ2-5
CDR3 protein: CASSFAGPQETQYF